The entry that follows covers one T cell receptor beta chain sequence. The antigen remains undetermined. The data are from a study of T-cell reconstitution after alpha-beta-depleted transplantation in children. The V gene's germline CDR1 is MNHEY and CDR2 SMNVEV (reference sequence). The V gene end was trimmed by 5 bases and the J gene end by 4 bases; junction bases not matched to a gene: 7. The CDR3 sequence is 14 residues long. Study results and limitations: Recipient T cells and thymic progenitors that survived were the source of the high TCRbeta diversity seen at day 60 in some patients. As was reported, about two months after transplant, alpha-beta T cells came from several hundred expanded graft clones. T-cell counts and diversity at one year following transplant were attributed mainly to newly produced T cells.

Library preparation (for TCRbeta) was performed with unique molecular identifiers. TCRdb itself ran the PCR reads through MiXCR, one entry per CDR3 protein. Of around 500,000 distinct CDR3 sequences listed, under 30% are singletons. The clonotype comes from a boy under two years old who had a stem cell transplant for acute myeloid leukemia, so the T cells may come from the graft donor. V and J are TRBV27 and TRBJ2-7, with 8 bases fitting TRBD1. The material was PBMCs, mostly from graft donor cells, obtained 360 days after TCRalphabeta/CD19-depleted stem cell transplant. In DNA form, the CDR3 reads TGTGCCAGCAGTGGGCCCGGACAGGGATACGAGCAGTACTTC. It codes for CASSGPGQGYEQYF.